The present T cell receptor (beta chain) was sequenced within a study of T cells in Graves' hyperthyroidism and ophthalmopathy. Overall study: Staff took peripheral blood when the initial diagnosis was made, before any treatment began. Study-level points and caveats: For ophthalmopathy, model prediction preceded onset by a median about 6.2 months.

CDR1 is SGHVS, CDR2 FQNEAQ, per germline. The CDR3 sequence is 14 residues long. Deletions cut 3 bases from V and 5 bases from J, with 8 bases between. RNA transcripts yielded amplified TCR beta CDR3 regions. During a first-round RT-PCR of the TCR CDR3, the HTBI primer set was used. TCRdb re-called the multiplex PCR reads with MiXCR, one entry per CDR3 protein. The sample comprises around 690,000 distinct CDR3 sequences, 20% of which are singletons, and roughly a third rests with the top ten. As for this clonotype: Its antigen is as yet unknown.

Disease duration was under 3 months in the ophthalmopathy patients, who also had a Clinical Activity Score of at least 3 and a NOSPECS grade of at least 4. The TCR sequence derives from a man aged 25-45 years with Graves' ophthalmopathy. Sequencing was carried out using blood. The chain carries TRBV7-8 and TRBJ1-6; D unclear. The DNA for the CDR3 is TGTGCCAGCAGCTTGGCCGAAGATAATTCACCCCTCCACTTT. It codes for CASSLAEDNSPLHF.